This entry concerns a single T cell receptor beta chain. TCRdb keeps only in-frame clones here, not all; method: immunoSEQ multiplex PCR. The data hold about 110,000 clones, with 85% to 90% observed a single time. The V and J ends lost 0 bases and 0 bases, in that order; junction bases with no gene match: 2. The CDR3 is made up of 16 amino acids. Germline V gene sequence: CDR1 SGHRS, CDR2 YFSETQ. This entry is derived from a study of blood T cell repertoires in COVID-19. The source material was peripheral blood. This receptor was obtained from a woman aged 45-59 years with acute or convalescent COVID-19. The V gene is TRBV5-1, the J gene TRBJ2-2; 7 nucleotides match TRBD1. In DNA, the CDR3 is TGCGCCAGCAGCTTGGTGACAGGGTCGAACACCGGGGAGCTGTTTTTT. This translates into CASSLVTGSNTGELFF. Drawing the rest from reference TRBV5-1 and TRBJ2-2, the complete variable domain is KAGVTQTPRYLIKTRGQQVTLSCSPISGHRSVSWYQQTPGQGLQFLFEYFSETQRNKGNFPGRFSGRQFSNSRSEMNVSTLELGDSALYLCASSLVTGSNTGELFFGEGSRLTVL.